Sequencing of this TCR beta chain was carried out in a study of T cells in Graves' hyperthyroidism and ophthalmopathy. The germline V gene encodes CDR1 DFQATT and CDR2 SNEGSKA (reference sequence). The CDR3 covers 14 residues. Findings and caveats of the study: The blood repertoire included most of the expanded thyroid clonotypes above 0.001. Ophthalmopathy could be told apart from stable hyperthyroidism with a 13 V-J model.

This clonotype was recorded a few times. The antigen remains undetermined. The junction departs from germline at one end; a sequencing error may be responsible. Amplified regions were TCR beta CDR3 sequences from RNA transcripts. First-round RT-PCR targeting the TCR CDR3 was performed with the HTBI primer set. TCRdb reprocessed the multiplex PCR reads via MiXCR and lists one record per CDR3 protein. The repertoire holds fewer than 450,000 distinct CDR3 sequences, with about 14% as singletons. Uncontrolled infection, other autoimmune disease, pregnancy or lactation disqualified patients from enrolment.

V gene TRBV20-1 combines with J gene TRBJ2-5; D gene uncertain. Material: blood. This sequence originates from a man aged 50 or older with Graves' ophthalmopathy. The DNA of the CDR3 is TGCAGTGCTAGGCCCGACTGGGCCAAAGAGACCCGGTACTTC. Its protein is CSARPDWAKETRYF.